What follows is one TCR beta chain and its context. Its antigen remains unknown. The sample comes from a study of T cell responses to AZD1222 COVID-19 vaccine. Study-level results: Repertoires were sampled only after the peak T cell response. Epitopes outside B.1.351 and B.1.1.7 mutated regions reportedly drew nearly half of spike TCRs. There were vaccine-associated CD4 TCRs across spike, dominant at 160-218 and 743-854.

Some clones are missing from TCRdb's copy, which holds only in-frame ones; the method was immunoSEQ multiplex PCR. The sample lists roughly 100,000 clones, around 84% occurring once. The CDR3 has 14 amino acids. Germline V gene lookup returns CDR1 MDHEN and CDR2 SYDVKM. V dropped 1 base and J dropped 8 bases, with 14 bases sitting between them. The sequence was collected from an adult in good health. The sample consisted of peripheral blood, taken on day 0 of AZD1222 vaccination. V gene TRBV28 combines with J gene TRBJ1-2, with D possibly matching TRBD1 (5 bases). The CDR3 DNA reads as TGTGCCAGCAGTTTATCGGGGGGTGTGGGAGGCTACACCTTC. The encoded protein is CASSLSGGVGGYTF.